This TCR beta chain originates from a study of shared clonotypes between healthy human individuals. Per the germline V gene, CDR1 is MRHNA and CDR2 is SNTAGT. There are 15 residues in the CDR3. The ends lost 6 bases at V and 1 base at J; junction bases unmatched: 9. With regard to this clone: What it recognizes is unknown.

Study-level points and caveats: With few donors, the genetic and exposure-history diversity represented was limited.

DNA at 200 ng, around 30,000 T cell genomes, went into sorted-subset replicate PCRs. Sequencing used immunoSEQ multiplex PCR; TCRdb keeps in-frame clones, though not all of them. The sample contains roughly 2 million clones, about 95% of which appear only once. Sequenced material: naive CD4+ T cells sorted from blood. This sample's subset: CD45RA+ positively selected. The chain has TRBV6-4 and TRBJ2-7; 7 nucleotides match TRBD1. This sequence was found in a man between 18 and 35 years old in good health. CDR3 sequence (DNA): TGTGCCAGCAGACGTGGGACAGATCGGTCCTACGAGCAGTACTTC. It is translated as CASRRGTDRSYEQYF.